This entry describes one TCR beta chain. The antigen this receptor binds is unknown. Base qualities are not recorded, but no much larger clone differs from it by a single base. These data are taken from a study of blood T cell repertoires in COVID-19 (TCRdb year 2020). Background for the entire study: Samples covering the acute and convalescent phases of COVID-19 were provided by collaborators in the United States, Italy and Spain. The material from the prospective study consisted of cDNA or gDNA derived from T cells, B-cell-depleted T cells, or PBMCs. Subjects who had been exposed to COVID-19, were actively infected with it, or had recovered from it provided the deeply sampled blood TCRbeta repertoires that made up the dataset. The repertoires were made available in a free public database intended to serve as a resource for research on the immune response to SARS-CoV-2. Samples came from the ongoing ImmuneRACE study (first 160 participants) plus 1,254 subjects from 6 global collaborators. Nearly every sample came with metadata listing a de-identified subject ID, COVID-19 status, age in years and sex. HLA class I and class II types, where available, came from metadata supplied by the sample provider rather than from assay-based typing. Results and caveats for the whole study, not just this receptor: Clinical and demographic metadata were provided uncurated, with the amount varying by source and participant.

Enrolling through a virtual design, the prospective study's participants ranged in age from roughly 18 to 90 years and lived across roughly 24 United States geographic areas. In the prospective study, participants were assigned to cohorts based on the clinical history participants reported in a screening survey and a study questionnaire. Exposed participants were defined as having been in contact with someone with a PCR-confirmed or clinician-diagnosed COVID-19 case within 2 weeks of study entry. Mobile phlebotomists in the prospective study collected whole blood, serum and a nasopharyngeal or oropharyngeal swab from every participant. Over a roughly two-month period, participants in the prospective study had the option of providing additional blood draws and questionnaires. Blood samples from the prospective study were shipped frozen or at room temperature prior to DNA extraction. Inclusive of the bounding cysteine and phenylalanine, the CDR3 is 14 residues long. Only the CDR3 part of the read is kept: 42 bases, read in frame from the first base. V and J are trimmed by 5 bases and 7 bases, and the gene matches miss 9 bases of the junction. The CDR1 and CDR2 encoded by the germline V gene (reference sequence) are SEHNR and FQNEAQ.

The immunoSEQ Assay, a bias-controlled multiplex PCR, was used to amplify TCRbeta CDR3 regions from genomic DNA. The original methods were these. The number of nucleated cells in each sample was estimated by amplification of reference gene primers within the assay. To quantify the absolute abundance of each unique TCRbeta CDR3 rearrangement, sequence reads were collapsed and filtered. For each sample, productive Simpson clonality was calculated as the square root of Simpson's diversity index over productive rearrangements. TCRdb stores this immuneACCESS table with in-frame sequences only. Part of the clones is absent; in the studies checked, under half of the shortfall reflects unresolved V genes, and no reason is known for the rest. V and J calls and clone size come straight from that table; D and trimming were deduced from the DNA. Counted in this sample were roughly 200,000 clones; 83% of them appeared once. The ten largest make up around 4.6% of the sample.

This receptor was obtained from a woman aged 50 to 60 who had been exposed to COVID-19. The rearrangement combines TRBV7-9 with TRBJ2-7, and 9 junction bases match TRBD1. The material sequenced was PBMCs or T cells enriched from blood (not recorded which). CDR3 sequence: CASSRGQGSGEQYF. The base sequence is TGTGCCAGCAGCCGCGGACAGGGGAGCGGGGAGCAGTACTTC.